This T cell receptor (beta chain) was sequenced in a study of response to subunit inactivated influenza vaccine. Study-level points and caveats: The authors offered the suggestion that each seasonal influenza vaccination recruits few new T cells.

TCRdb processed the RT-PCR reads anew with MiXCR; each CDR3 protein has one entry. The data show about 700,000 distinct CDR3 sequences, with 14% seen just once and 6.5% to 8.5% held by the top ten. Trimming cost V 6 bases and J 9 bases, with 18 bases left between them. The CDR3 consists of 14 residues. Looked up from germline, CDR1 is MNHEY and CDR2 is SVGEGT. This clonotype was counted between two and nine times. Its antigen is undetermined. The chain employs TRBV6-2 or TRBV6-3 and TRBJ2-1, with D maybe TRBD1 (6 bases). Sequenced material: PBMCs from blood, taken 14 days before vaccination. The receptor's source is a man aged 50-60 years who received an inactivated influenza vaccine. The CDR3 DNA is TGTGCCAGCAGGACATCCGGGACATTCGGTGAGCAGTTCTTC. Its translation is CASRTSGTFGEQFF.